The clone carrying this T cell receptor beta chain has a count of ten or more. This record belongs to a study of spatial heterogeneity in lung cancer. The wider study: After resection, follow-up PBMC samples were sequenced when available, at a median of roughly 26 months later.

The V gene's germline CDR1 is MNHNY and CDR2 SVGAGI (reference sequence). The CDR3 contains 16 residues. Trimming removed 6 bases from V and 2 bases from J; junction bases left unmatched: 6. The time point is: blood at routine non-recurrence follow-up after resection. Whole RNA from tumor, nontumor lung or frozen PBMC was sequenced unsorted. In TCRdb, the 5' RACE reads were re-called with MiXCR into one record per CDR3 protein. The sample carries about 47,000 distinct CDR3 sequences, roughly 7.4% recorded once. V is TRBV6-6 and J is TRBJ2-2, with TRBD1 identical over 10 bases. The clonotype comes from a female donor with early-stage non-small cell lung cancer. This sample comprised PBMCs, obtained at follow-up. CDR3 amino acids: CASSRGQGDNTGELFF. As DNA, the CDR3 is TGTGCCAGCAGCCGAGGACAGGGGGATAACACCGGGGAGCTGTTTTTT.